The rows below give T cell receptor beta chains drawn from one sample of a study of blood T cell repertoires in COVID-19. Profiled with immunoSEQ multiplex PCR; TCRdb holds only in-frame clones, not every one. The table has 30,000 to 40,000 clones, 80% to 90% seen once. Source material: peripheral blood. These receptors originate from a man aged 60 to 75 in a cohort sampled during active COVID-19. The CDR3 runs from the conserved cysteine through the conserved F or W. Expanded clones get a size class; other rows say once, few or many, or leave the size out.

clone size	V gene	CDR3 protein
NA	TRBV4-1	CASSPARVAQITQYF
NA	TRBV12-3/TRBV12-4	CASSSSGYTYF
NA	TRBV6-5	CASRVASGSEAQYF
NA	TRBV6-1	CASSEIQLAETQYF
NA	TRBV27	CAAGGQGSPNYGYTF
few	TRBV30	CACYGTVASGANVLTF
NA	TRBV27	CASSGRQGAYGYTF
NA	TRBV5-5	CASSQLMTAVDGYTF
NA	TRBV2	CASSEGGVYTEAFF
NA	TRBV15	CATSRTRTEVGGYTF
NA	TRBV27	CASRRTGTNEKLFF
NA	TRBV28	CASTGQGYGYTF
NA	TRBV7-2	CASSFSGGIQTGELFF
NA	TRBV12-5	CASGWSRPSGLYNEQFF
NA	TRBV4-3	CASSPNRIVPRDTEAFF
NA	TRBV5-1	CASSLTPGETQYF
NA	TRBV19	CASSIEGRERSYEQYF
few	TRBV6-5	CASSYSADRWGQPQHF
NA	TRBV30	CAWSPSQGATNQPQHF
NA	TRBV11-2	CASSLEFGRANTEAFF
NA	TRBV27	CASSETPGAGSDEQYF
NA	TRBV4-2	CASSERLQGPPYEQYF
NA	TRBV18	CASSPGASSVYEQYF
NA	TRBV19	CASRGVDSSYEQYF
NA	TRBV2	CASRKQSENTGELFF
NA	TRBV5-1	CASSSDGVGNNNEQFF
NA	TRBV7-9	CASSLTGVYYEQYF
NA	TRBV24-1	CATRGQGATEAFF
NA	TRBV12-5	CASGPDRTRYYYTF
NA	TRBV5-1	CASSFSQENTEAFF
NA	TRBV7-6	CASSLSGTSVNNEQFF
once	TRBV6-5	CASSYSKGGEQYF
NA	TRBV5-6	CASSPRATGNTEAFF
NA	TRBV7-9	CASSLVNLGQQETQYF
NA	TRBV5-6	CASSLRQGATNEKLFF
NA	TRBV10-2	CASSEPSRRDGYTF
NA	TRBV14	CASSPGQGTPLHF
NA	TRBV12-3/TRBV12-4	CASSLGISYEQYF
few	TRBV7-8	CASSSRSSPPLNEQFF
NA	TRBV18	CASSLTGSWSYNEQFF
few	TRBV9	CASSAQRPYTDTQYF
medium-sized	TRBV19	CASSERGQLELFF
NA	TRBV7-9	CASSLFGGTGNTIYF
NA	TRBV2	CASETTRGRSGNTIYF
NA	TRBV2	CASSEGEVYGYTF
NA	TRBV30	CAWSGLGRREKSAWETQYF
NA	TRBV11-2	CASSPRGISYNEQFF
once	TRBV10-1	CASSDPSAKDTQYF
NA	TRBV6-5	CASSFRGANPSYEQYF
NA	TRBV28	CASRPGYSSYEQYF
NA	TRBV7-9	CASSLEGDIYEQYF
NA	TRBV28	CASSLGQRTEAFF
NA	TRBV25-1	CASSEEGAYTEAFF
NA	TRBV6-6	CASSYSRQGGNQPQHF
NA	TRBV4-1	CASSARQGRITEAFF
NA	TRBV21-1	CASSTFPGEGLNYGYTF
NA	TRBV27	CASSPTGVQTQYF
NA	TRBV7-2	CASSLAPGGGQETQYF
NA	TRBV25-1	CASGVRGQGAGEQYF